The T cell receptor beta chain under discussion was sequenced for a study of T cell responses to AZD1222 COVID-19 vaccine (dated by TCRdb to the early 2020s). The study in broad terms: AZD1222 recipients with second doses at about 4 weeks or about 12 weeks were pooled, because spike-specific TCR depth and breadth did not differ between schedules. TCR sequencing was performed for roughly 250 trial participants, of whom about 210 were given two doses of AZD1222 and around 26 were given two doses of MenACWY control vaccine. Trial participants were enrolled by age into subgroups of 18-55, 56-69 and 70-plus years, and 148, 28 and 57 TCR-sequenced participants, respectively, were included in these subgroups. On the study overall, not on this receptor specifically: Because no day 14 peak-response samples were available, repertoires were characterized only after the peak T cell response. A significant rise in spike-specific TCR breadth and depth was observed after two AZD1222 doses relative to day 0 and relative to MenACWY recipients. Epitopes outside the regions mutated in the B.1.351 and B.1.1.7 variants were reportedly recognized by nearly half of the unique spike-specific TCRs. The vaccine-associated CD4 TCRs covered the entire spike protein, and the dominant responses fell in regions 160-218 and 743-854. Participants were mostly white British and included more females than males, and it was suggested by the authors that clonal diversity may have been underestimated. Conclusions about previously exposed vaccinees were limited because only six AZD1222 recipients were SARS-CoV-2 seropositive at baseline. The 56-69-year group was small, and its depth increase did not reach significance, likely because of low power.

The CDR3 has 11 amino acids, counting the end cysteine and phenylalanine. Only the CDR3 region is kept as DNA, spanning 33 bases read in frame from base 1. From a lookup of the germline V gene, CDR1 and CDR2 are SNHLY and FYNNEI. V and J lose 7 bases and 8 bases, and a span of 8 bases separates them. The CDR3 regions of human TCRbeta chains were analyzed by immunosequencing. As for how the authors treated the data: Repertoire TCRs were matched against a reference library of SARS-CoV-2-specific TCRs generated with the MIRA antigen-specificity platform. Breadth meant the fraction of unique TCRs that were SARS-CoV-2-associated, whereas depth meant the fraction of total T cells that were SARS-CoV-2-associated. Each spike-specific TCR was assigned to its reactive spike region and to a CD4 or CD8 class using the MIRA data. Log10-transformed breadth and depth values were compared by one-way ANOVA with Sidak's multiple comparisons tests. TCRdb limited this immuneACCESS table to in-frame rearrangements with V and J called. A share of clones is missing; checked studies link under half to unresolved V genes, and the rest is unexplained. The DNA was the basis for D and trimming; V, J and clone size are from that table. The sample table lists 110,000 to 150,000 clones, around 93% of them with a count of one. The ten largest clonotypes hold more than 8% of the sample.

In the paper's terms, the time point label means: baseline before first vaccination. Vaccinee samples came from UK trials COV001 and COV002, including a single-blind randomized controlled phase 2/3 trial of AZD1222 (ChAdOx1 nCoV-19) in healthy adults. For TCRbeta chain sequencing, PBMC samples were collected from trial participants at day 0 and at day 28 after the second dose. This clone was counted a single time. Its recognized antigen is unknown. No per-base quality is available; no much larger clone lies one base away. The clonotype originates from an adult in good health. The sequences come from peripheral blood, collected on day 0 of AZD1222 vaccination. The chain was built from TRBV2 and TRBJ1-4, with TRBD1 as a weak D call on 5 bases. The bases are TGTGCCAGCACCCGGGGCGAAAAACTGTTTTTT. Its protein reads: CASTRGEKLFF.